Below are 32 T cell receptor beta chains sequenced from a single sample in a study of T-cell memory formation after mild COVID-19 (dated by TCRdb to about 2021). Library method: 5' RACE. Data came from an Illumina NovaSeq 6000. The public reads were quality trimmed at Q25 with fastp and then assembled into clones with MiXCR by TCRdb, keeping productive beta chains. Every CDR3 protein is listed once, alongside the most common genes and DNA of its rows. The sample table contains 400,000 to 450,000 distinct CDR3 sequences; only one count was recorded for roughly 17% of them. 20% to 25% of the sample goes to the ten largest clones. Sequencing was done on a sample of PBMCs or a T cell subset sorted from them (not recorded which). These receptors were obtained from a young man who had mild COVID-19 (a few samples of this study predate the infection). The sample titles of this study are shuffled in the database, so cell type and time point are left out; the donor was told from shared clones.

This clonotype was seen only a few times. This sequence joins TRBV5-6 and TRBJ1-2; possibly TRBD1 for D (6 bases). CDR1 SGHDT and CDR2 YYEEEE come from the germline V gene. V dropped 5 bases and J dropped 6 bases, with 17 bases sitting between them. This CDR3 has 14 amino acids. CDR3 DNA: TGTGCCAGCAGATACCATCCAGGGGAGGATGGCTACACCTTC. Protein sequence: CASRYHPGEDGYTF.

This clonotype has only a few counts. This chain joins TRBV7-8 and TRBJ2-1; maybe TRBD2 (6 bases). V was pared by 4 bases and J by 5 bases, with 12 bases between. Per the germline V gene, CDR1 is SGHVS and CDR2 is FQNEAQ. CDR3 size: 14 residues. The CDR3 is CASSSGGWNNEQFF. In nucleotides, the CDR3 is TGTGCCAGCAGCTCTGGGGGGTGGAACAATGAGCAGTTCTTC.

This clonotype has a handful of counts. The chain uses TRBV4-3 and TRBJ2-5, with D possibly called TRBD1 or TRBD2 (5 bases each). Trimming removed 2 bases at V and 5 bases at J, with 12 bases between. The CDR3 is 14 amino acids. Germline assignment: CDR1 LGHNA and CDR2 YSLEER. The CDR3 is CASSQWWGGETQYF. CDR3 nucleotide sequence: TGCGCCAGCAGCCAATGGTGGGGCGGGGAGACCCAGTACTTC.

This chain uses TRBV30 with TRBJ1-2; D is unresolved. The CDR3 length is 17 residues. Germline values: CDR1 GTSNPN, CDR2 SVGIG (reference sequence). V was clipped by 4 bases and J by 0 bases, with 21 bases between them. The CDR3 DNA is TGTGCCTGGAAGAGGGCGGGCTTCGCGTCTTCTAACTATGGCTACACCTTC. Its protein is CAWKRAGFASSNYGYTF.

This clonotype was recorded a few times. The CDR3 bases are TGTGCCAGCAGTGAGGGACTAGCGGGGGGGCGCCAGTTCTTC. Translated: CASSEGLAGGRQFF. V usage is TRBV2 and J usage is TRBJ2-1; 16 nucleotides align to TRBD2. V gave up 3 bases and J gave up 13 bases; unmatched junction bases: 3. CDR3 length: 14 amino acids. Per germline, CDR1 SNHLY and CDR2 FYNNEI.

The chain joins TRBV5-1 to TRBJ2-2; 10 positions agree with TRBD1. V was clipped by 4 bases and J by 5 bases; unmatched bases: 8. The CDR3 has 16 amino acids. Per the germline V gene, CDR1 is SGHRS and CDR2 is YFSETQ. CDR3 nucleotides: TGCGCCAGCAGCCAAGACGACAGGGGGCTTACCGGGGAGCTGTTTTTT. Its translation: CASSQDDRGLTGELFF.

J is TRBJ2-7 and V is TRBV7-9, with D unresolved. Germline V gives CDR1 SEHNR, CDR2 FQNEAQ (reference sequence). V was cut by 5 bases and J by 4 bases, with 12 bases left in between. The CDR3 contains 13 residues. This CDR3 reads CASSRTVGYEQYF. In DNA, the CDR3 is TGTGCCAGCAGCCGCACAGTTGGGTACGAGCAGTACTTC. Full variable domain (rest looked up from reference TRBV7-9 and TRBJ2-7): DTGVSQNPRHKITKRGQNVTFRCDPISEHNRLYWYRQTLGQGPEFLTYFQNEAQLEKSRLLSDRFSAERPKGSFSTLEIQRTEQGDSAMYLCASSRTVGYEQYFGPGTRLTVT.

This clonotype was seen a few times. J is TRBJ1-1 and V is TRBV7-8; 10 bases are a match to TRBD1. Germline V lookup: CDR1 SGHVS, CDR2 FQNEAQ. The CDR3 consists of 14 residues. The trim removed 3 bases at V and 6 bases at J, leaving 4 bases unmatched. Written as DNA, the CDR3 is TGTGCCAGCAGCTTGGGACAGGGGATGGCTGAAGCTTTCTTT. Amino acids: CASSLGQGMAEAFF.

This rearrangement joins TRBV25-1 to TRBJ2-2; 8 positions match TRBD2. The V segment lost 4 bases and the J segment 3 bases; nucleotides outside the gene matches: 4. Germline-derived CDR1 and CDR2 are MGHDK and SYGVNS. The CDR3 totals 15 residues. This chain's CDR3 is CASSGTGGHTGELFF. The CDR3 DNA follows: TGTGCCAGCAGTGGGACGGGGGGGCACACCGGGGAGCTGTTTTTT.

This clonotype has at least ten counts. CDR3 residues: CASSLATGRNTEAFF. As DNA, the CDR3 is TGTGCCAGCAGTTTGGCAACAGGGCGGAACACTGAAGCTTTCTTT. The chain combines TRBV12-3 or TRBV12-4 with TRBJ1-1; TRBD1 might be the D (6 bases). V lost 3 bases, J lost 1 base, and 12 bases lay in between. This CDR3 comprises 15 residues.

On this clonotype: Germline and junction disagree at one end, which may indicate a read error. V and J are TRBV7-2 and TRBJ2-6; TRBD2 matches at 8 bases. Germline CDR1 is SGHTA and CDR2 is FQGNSA. This CDR3 has 14 residues. CDR3 in amino acids: CATGGVSGANVMTF. The CDR3 DNA reads as TGTGCCACCGGGGGGGTCTCTGGGGCCAACGTCATGACTTTC. Supplemented by reference TRBV7-2 and TRBJ2-6, the full variable domain reads GAGVSQSPSNKVTEKGKDVELRCDPISGHTALYWYRQSLGQGLEFLIYFQGNSAPDKSGLPSDRFSAERTGGSVSTLTIQRTQQEDSAVYLCATGGVSGANVMTFGAGSRLTVL.

This clonotype was recorded at least ten times. This sequence joins TRBV5-1 and TRBJ1-5, with D uncertain. Per germline, CDR1 SGHRS and CDR2 YFSETQ. V gave up 4 bases and J gave up 4 bases, with 9 bases separating them. CDR3 length: 13 residues. CDR3 region: CASSRTVNQPQHF. The CDR3 DNA is TGCGCCAGCAGCCGAACAGTTAATCAGCCCCAGCATTTT.

The J gene is TRBJ2-7, the V gene TRBV6-5, with 9 bases lining up with TRBD1. There are 15 residues in the CDR3. CDR1 is MNHEY and CDR2 is SVGAGI in the germline V gene. J lost 0 bases, V lost 6 bases, and 6 bases had no gene match. CDR3 sequence reads: CASRATGGFSYEQYF. CDR3 in DNA: TGTGCCAGCAGAGCTACAGGGGGCTTCTCCTACGAGCAGTACTTC.

In this sample, this clonotype turned up a few times. The chain couples TRBV27 to TRBJ2-1, with 10 nucleotides matching TRBD2. Trimming removed 1 base from V and 6 bases from J; junction bases left unmatched: 6. The CDR3 is made up of 16 amino acids. Germline V lookup: CDR1 MNHEY, CDR2 SMNVEV (reference sequence). CDR3 nucleotides: TGTGCCAGCAGTTTATTTGTAGCGGGGGGCCTCAATGAGCAGTTCTTC. This encodes CASSLFVAGGLNEQFF.

The chain employs TRBV18 and TRBJ1-1; TRBD1 aligns across 7 bases. With 3 bases clipped from V and 0 bases from J, the junction kept 1 base outside the gene matches. CDR1 and CDR2 from the germline V gene are KGHSH and LQKENI. The CDR3 has 14 residues. DNA of the CDR3: TGTGCCAGCTCACCCAGGGGGTTGAACACTGAAGCTTTCTTT. Protein sequence: CASSPRGLNTEAFF.

This sequence joins TRBV28 and TRBJ2-3; D might be TRBD2 (6 bases). This CDR3 has 16 amino acids. CDR1 and CDR2 from the germline V gene are MDHEN and SYDVKM. With 3 bases removed from V and 7 bases from J, the gap between germline ends came to 20 bases. For the CDR3, the DNA is TGTGCCAGCAGTTTCCTCCGGCCCCGACTAGGACATACGCAGTATTTT. Its protein is CASSFLRPRLGHTQYF.

The V call is TRBV5-1, the J call TRBJ2-1; possibly TRBD2 for D (5 bases). Trimming took 0 bases from V and 3 from J, leaving 16 bases between them. Germline CDR1 reads SGHRS; CDR2 reads YFSETQ. The CDR3 is 17 residues long. As DNA, the CDR3 is TGCGCCAGCAGCTTGGCCTTGGGGAGATGGGACTACAATGAGCAGTTCTTC. This gives the protein CASSLALGRWDYNEQFF.

This clonotype has more than one count but fewer than ten. This sequence joins TRBV6-2 or TRBV6-3 and TRBJ2-7; D uncertain. Trimming left V 4 bases short and J 1 base short, with 5 bases between. This CDR3 spans 12 amino acids. The germline V gene has CDR1 MNHEY and CDR2 SVGEGT. The CDR3 nucleotides are TGTGCCAGCAGTTTTACATCCTACGAGCAGTACTTC. Translated: CASSFTSYEQYF.

The rearrangement joins TRBV7-8 to TRBJ2-3; TRBD1 matches 9 bases. Germline CDR1 is SGHVS and CDR2 is FQNEAQ. This CDR3 region has 17 residues. Trimming took 5 bases from V and 5 from J; bases not matched to a gene: 14. The CDR3 DNA reads TGTGCCAGCAGCCGCATATCGACAGGGGGGGACCGAGATACGCAGTATTTT. This codes for CASSRISTGGDRDTQYF.

This clonotype has more than one count but fewer than ten. The chain joins TRBV4-1 to TRBJ1-5, with 7 bases matching TRBD1. Germline CDR1 MGHRA, CDR2 YSYEKL. The CDR3 is 16 residues long. The ends lost 2 bases at V and 3 bases at J; junction bases unmatched: 7. The CDR3 nucleotides are TGCGCCAGCAGCCAAACAGGACAGGCTATCAATCAGCCCCAGCATTTT. It specifies CASSQTGQAINQPQHF.

This clonotype was counted between two and nine times. V gene TRBV4-1 combines with J gene TRBJ2-5; D not resolved. Germline lookup yields CDR1 MGHRA and CDR2 YSYEKL. V gave up 6 bases and J gave up 1 base, with 12 bases separating them. CDR3 length equals 14 residues. CDR3 nucleotide sequence: TGCGCCAGCAGTGACACGAGAATCCAAGAGACCCAGTACTTC. It encodes CASSDTRIQETQYF.

The chain couples TRBV12-3 or TRBV12-4 to TRBJ1-1; 9 bases line up with TRBD1. J was trimmed by 1 base and V by 5 bases; bases with no gene match: 5. CDR3 size: 15 residues. The CDR3 region is CASSRNRGRNTEAFF. CDR3 nucleotides: TGTGCCAGCAGTCGGAACAGGGGGCGGAACACTGAAGCTTTCTTT.

The V and J genes are TRBV5-6 and TRBJ2-7; perhaps D is TRBD1 or TRBD2 (6 bases each). Trimming removed 4 bases at V and 0 bases at J, with 14 bases between. Germline CDR1 and CDR2: SGHDT and YYEEEE. The CDR3 sequence is 15 residues long. CDR3 DNA: TGTGCCAGCAGCCTCGGAGGGGGTCTCTCCTACGAGCAGTACGTC. It specifies CASSLGGGLSYEQYV.

This clonotype came up a few times. This rearrangement joins TRBV29-1 to TRBJ2-3, with 7 bases matching TRBD2. The CDR3 spans 14 residues. Germline assignment: CDR1 SQVTM and CDR2 ANQGSEA. V lost 8 bases, J lost 3 bases, and 11 bases stayed unmatched. For the CDR3, the DNA is TGCAGCTCCCTGACTAGCTCCCTTACAGATACGCAGTATTTT. This codes for CSSLTSSLTDTQYF.

This clonotype showed up just a few times. V usage is TRBV10-3 and J usage is TRBJ2-7, with a possible D match to TRBD2 (6 bases). Per germline, CDR1 ENHRY and CDR2 SYGVKD. Deletions cut 4 bases from V and 4 bases from J, with 8 bases between. The CDR3 spans 12 residues. The CDR3 region has the DNA TGTGCCATCAGTGGGGACTCTTACGAGCAGTACTTC. Translating gives CAISGDSYEQYF.

The chain has TRBV4-1 and TRBJ1-4, with 10 nucleotides matching TRBD1. The CDR3 is 15 residues long. CDR1 MGHRA and CDR2 YSYEKL come from the germline V gene. The J segment lost 3 bases and the V segment lost 4 bases, leaving 2 bases of the junction unmatched. This chain's CDR3 is CASSRTGGANEKLFF. The CDR3 DNA is TGCGCCAGCAGCCGGACAGGGGGGGCTAATGAAAAACTGTTTTTT.

This clonotype was seen ten or more times. V usage is TRBV28 and J usage is TRBJ1-5; 7 bases agree with TRBD1. CDR1 and CDR2 (germline): MDHEN, SYDVKM. The junction had 9 bases not matched to a gene; V was cut back by 2 bases and J by 5 bases. There are 16 residues in the CDR3. CDR3 region: CASSLDRVIMDQPQHF. For the CDR3, the DNA is TGTGCCAGCAGTTTAGACAGGGTAATCATGGATCAGCCCCAGCATTTT. Variable domain in full (rest from reference TRBV28 and TRBJ1-5): DVKVTQSSRYLVKRTGEKVFLECVQDMDHENMFWYRQDPGLGLRLIYFSYDVKMKEKGDIPEGYSVSREKKERFSLILESASTNQTSMYLCASSLDRVIMDQPQHFGDGTRLSIL.

In its sample, this clonotype was seen a few times. The chain couples TRBV9 to TRBJ1-2; D uncertain. CDR1 and CDR2 from the germline V gene are SGDLS and YYNGEE. The V and J ends lost 3 bases and 4 bases respectively, with 7 bases between them. This CDR3 spans 12 amino acids. The chain's CDR3 is CASSATVYGYTF. Written as DNA, the CDR3 is TGTGCCAGCAGCGCGACGGTCTATGGCTACACCTTC.

This clonotype was observed a handful of times. This chain links TRBV4-1 with TRBJ2-2, with no clear D. The germline V gene has CDR1 MGHRA and CDR2 YSYEKL. The CDR3 runs to 11 residues. V was shortened by 8 bases and J by 3 bases, with 4 bases between the two germline ends. For the CDR3, the DNA is TGCGCCAGCGAGGACACCGGGGAGCTGTTTTTT. This gives the protein CASEDTGELFF.

This clonotype was observed a handful of times. The chain carries TRBV4-3 and TRBJ2-7; the match to TRBD1 covers 8 bases. The length of the CDR3 is 16 residues. Germline CDR1 reads LGHNA; CDR2 reads YSLEER. J gave up 2 bases and V 1 base, and 7 bases lay outside the gene matches. DNA of the CDR3: TGCGCCAGCAGCCAAGGGCAGGGGGCCTTCGCCTACGAGCAGTACTTC. Its protein product is CASSQGQGAFAYEQYF.

There are a few counts of this clonotype. V and J are TRBV5-1 and TRBJ2-3; D is uncertain. V shed 2 bases and J shed 5 bases, with 6 bases lying between them. Germline V gene data show CDR1 as SGHRS and CDR2 as YFSETQ. The CDR3 covers 12 residues. The CDR3 DNA follows: TGCGCCAGCAGCTTAAAGGGAGATACGCAGTATTTT. Translated: CASSLKGDTQYF.

This clonotype appeared a few times. The V gene is TRBV12-3 or TRBV12-4, the J gene TRBJ2-3, with TRBD2 matching 7 bases. J lost 3 bases, V lost 1 base, and 10 bases had no gene match. The CDR3 has 17 residues. The CDR3 sequence: CASSLERGVGSTDTQYF. In nucleotides, the CDR3 is TGTGCCAGCAGTTTAGAACGGGGGGTAGGTTCGACAGATACGCAGTATTTT.